This TCR beta chain is drawn from a study of blood T cell repertoires in COVID-19. Across the whole study: The analysed material was cDNA or gDNA that came from T cells, B-cell-depleted T cells, or PBMCs.

V shed 3 bases and J 7 bases; nucleotides not matched to a gene: 13. Looked up from germline, CDR1 is SGHRS and CDR2 is YFSETQ. The CDR3 consists of 15 residues. The authors' processing: How many nucleated cells were present was estimated from reference gene primer amplification. The method was immunoSEQ multiplex PCR; TCRdb's version includes in-frame clones alone and lacks a portion of them. That table is the source of V, J and clone size, and D and trimming were worked out from the DNA. The data show over 150,000 clones, approximately 91% seen once. The source is a man in his forties or fifties with acute or convalescent COVID-19. The genes are TRBV5-1 and TRBJ2-7; 7 nucleotides agree with TRBD2. Sequences were obtained from peripheral blood. The CDR3, as DNA: TGCGCCAGCAGCTGGCTGACTAGCTCGGGTTGGGAGCAGTACTTC. Its protein is CASSWLTSSGWEQYF.